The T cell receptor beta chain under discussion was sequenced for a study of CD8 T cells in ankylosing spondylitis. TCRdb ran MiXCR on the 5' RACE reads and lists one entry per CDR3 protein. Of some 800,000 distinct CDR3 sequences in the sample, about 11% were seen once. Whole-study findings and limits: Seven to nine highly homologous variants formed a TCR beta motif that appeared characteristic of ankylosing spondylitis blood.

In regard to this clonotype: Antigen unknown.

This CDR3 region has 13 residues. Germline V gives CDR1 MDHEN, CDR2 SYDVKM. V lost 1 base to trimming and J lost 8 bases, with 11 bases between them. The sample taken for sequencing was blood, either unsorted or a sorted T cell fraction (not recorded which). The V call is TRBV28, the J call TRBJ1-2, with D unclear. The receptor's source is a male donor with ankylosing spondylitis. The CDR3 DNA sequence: TGTGCCAGCAGTTTATATAGGTCTCGGGGCTACACCTTC. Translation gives CASSLYRSRGYTF.